One sample yielded the 30 T cell receptor beta chains listed below, sequenced in a study of blood T cell repertoires in COVID-19. Profiled with immunoSEQ multiplex PCR; TCRdb holds only in-frame clones, not every one. The sample holds some 300,000 clones, about 85% seen once. The sequenced sample consisted of peripheral blood. The receptors come from a woman aged 50 to 60 with active or convalescent COVID-19.

This chain joins TRBV10-3 and TRBJ2-1, with D maybe TRBD1 (6 bases). The CDR3 totals 15 residues. Germline lookup yields CDR1 ENHRY and CDR2 SYGVKD. The V gene lost 11 bases and the J gene lost 2 bases, with 19 bases spanning the gap. CDR3 nucleotides: TGTGCCGCCGCACCTCAGGGGAAAACCTACAATGAGCAGTTCTTC. It yields the protein CAAAPQGKTYNEQFF.

The count of this clone is one. J is TRBJ2-7 and V is TRBV5-6, with D possibly matching TRBD1 (6 bases). The germline V gene has CDR1 SGHDT and CDR2 YYEEEE. Between the trimmed V and J ends, which lost 2 bases and 3 bases, there was a span of 12 bases. There are 14 residues in the CDR3. DNA of the CDR3: TGTGCCAGCAGCTTTGGAACAGGGAGCTACGAGCAGTACTTC. It encodes CASSFGTGSYEQYF. The full variable domain, completed using reference TRBV5-6 and TRBJ2-7, is DAGVTQSPTHLIKTRGQQVTLRCSPKSGHDTVSWYQQALGQGPQFIFQYYEEEERQRGNFPDRFSGHQFPNYSSELNVNALLLGDSALYLCASSFGTGSYEQYFGPGTRLTVT.

Concerning this clone itself: This may be a read error: a much more frequent sequence differs by one nucleotide. The rearrangement joins TRBV7-9 to TRBJ2-1, with a weak D call TRBD2 (5 bases). The CDR3 length is 12 residues. Germline V gene data show CDR1 as SEHNR and CDR2 as FQNEAQ (reference sequence). Trimming cost V 2 bases and J 6 bases, with 5 bases left between them. As DNA, the CDR3 is TGTGCCAGCAGCTTAACTAGCAATGAGCAGTTCTTC. Translated: CASSLTSNEQFF.

The gene calls are TRBV19 and TRBJ2-1; D may be TRBD2 (6 bases). The CDR3 totals 15 residues. Trimming cost V 2 bases and J 7 bases, with 15 bases left between them. Germline V CDR1 and CDR2: LNHDA, SQIVND (reference sequence). The CDR3 DNA follows: TGTGCCAGTAGTATACCCTCCCGACTAGAAAATGAGCAGTTCTTC. Translated, it gives CASSIPSRLENEQFF.

This chain uses TRBV9 with TRBJ1-2; D may be TRBD1 (6 bases). This CDR3 spans 14 amino acids. Trimming left V 0 bases short and J 3 bases short, with 9 bases between. The germline CDR1 and CDR2 sequences are SGDLS and YYNGEE. CDR3 DNA: TGTGCCAGCAGCGTAGCACAGGGCGACTATGGCTACACCTTC. As protein: CASSVAQGDYGYTF.

The chain links TRBV5-1 to TRBJ2-5; D may be TRBD2 (6 bases). CDR1 is SGHRS and CDR2 is YFSETQ in the germline V gene. The length of the CDR3 is 16 residues. Trimming took off 0 bases at V and 2 bases at J, with 14 bases between the two ends. Here the CDR3 DNA reads TGCGCCAGCAGCTTGGGAGGGGCGGGGATACAAGAGACCCAGTACTTC. Amino acid sequence: CASSLGGAGIQETQYF.

The chain has TRBV5-4 and TRBJ2-3; possible D gene TRBD1, 6 bases. CDR3 length equals 15 residues. V lost 4 bases to trimming and J lost 0 bases, with 12 bases between them. Germline CDR1 and CDR2: SGHNT and YYREEE (reference sequence). The CDR3, as DNA: TGTGCCAGCAGCGGGCAGGGGCGGAGCACAGATACGCAGTATTTT. It encodes CASSGQGRSTDTQYF.

The genes are TRBV7-3 and TRBJ2-1; D possibly corresponds to TRBD1 (6 bases). The CDR3 spans 15 residues. V gave up 4 bases and J gave up 1 base, with 11 bases separating them. Germline CDR1 SGHTA, CDR2 FQGTGA. The CDR3: CASSSDSASYNEQFF. As DNA, the CDR3 is TGTGCCAGCAGCTCGGACAGCGCGTCCTACAATGAGCAGTTCTTC. Full variable domain (rest looked up from reference TRBV7-3 and TRBJ2-1): GAGVSQTPSNKVTEKGKYVELRCDPISGHTALYWYRQSLGQGPEFLIYFQGTGAADDSGLPNDRFFAVRPEGSVSTLKIQRTERGDSAVYLCASSSDSASYNEQFFGPGTRLTVL.

The chain has TRBV7-2 and TRBJ2-1; the D gene is possibly TRBD1 (5 bases). Germline CDR1 and CDR2: SGHTA and FQGNSA. The CDR3 runs to 13 residues. The ends were cut back, 3 bases at V and 6 bases at J, with 9 bases in the middle. CDR3 nucleotide sequence: TGTGCCAGCAGCTTCGGCAGGGCCAATGAGCAGTTCTTC. As protein: CASSFGRANEQFF.

This chain joins TRBV6-2 or TRBV6-3 and TRBJ1-3, with a possible D match to TRBD1 (5 bases). V lost 0 bases and J lost 0, with 15 bases in between. This CDR3 comprises 18 residues. Per germline, CDR1 MNHEY and CDR2 SVGEGT. CDR3 in amino acids: CASSYSSLTANSGNTIYF. The CDR3 region has the DNA TGTGCCAGCAGTTACTCGTCTTTGACAGCGAACTCTGGAAACACCATATATTTT.

The chain employs TRBV19 and TRBJ2-3; 7 positions match TRBD2. J gave up 5 bases and V 4 bases, and 3 bases lay outside the gene matches. The CDR3 covers 13 residues. Germline CDR1 and CDR2: LNHDA and SQIVND (reference sequence). The CDR3 here is CASSRGGIDTQYF. The DNA of the CDR3 is TGTGCCAGTAGTAGGGGAGGGATAGATACGCAGTATTTT.

The table lists this clone with a few counts. In nucleotides, the CDR3 is TGTGCCAGCAGCTTAGGAGGGTACAGAGCGGCTGGAAACACCATATATTTT. Translated: CASSLGGYRAAGNTIYF. The chain couples TRBV7-8 to TRBJ1-3; D unresolved. CDR1 is SGHVS, CDR2 FQNEAQ, per germline. V was pared by 1 base and J by 2 bases, with 15 bases between. The CDR3 consists of 17 residues.

The chain combines TRBV19 with TRBJ2-2, with 8 bases lining up with TRBD2. Germline V gene lookup returns CDR1 LNHDA and CDR2 SQIVND (reference sequence). V shed 10 bases and J 2 bases; nucleotides not matched to a gene: 9. The CDR3 is made up of 15 amino acids. CDR3 coding DNA: TGTGCCACCGCGGGGGGACCGCTTAACACCGGGGAGCTGTTTTTT. Translating it yields CATAGGPLNTGELFF.

The rearrangement uses TRBV18 and TRBJ1-3; tentatively, D is TRBD1 (6 bases). This CDR3 region has 17 residues. Germline-derived CDR1 and CDR2 are KGHSH and LQKENI. The V and J ends lost 2 bases and 0 bases respectively, with 14 bases between them. The CDR3 nucleotides read TGTGCCAGCTCACCAATTCAACAGGGCCCCTCTGGAAACACCATATATTTT. Its translation: CASSPIQQGPSGNTIYF.

The chain has TRBV12-3 or TRBV12-4 and TRBJ1-2; D unclear. The CDR3 is 13 residues long. Between the trimmed V and J ends, which lost 3 bases and 4 bases, there was a span of 9 bases. The CDR3 DNA reads as TGTGCCAGCAGTTTGGGCAGGCCCTATGGCTACACCTTC. It encodes CASSLGRPYGYTF.

This chain connects TRBV2 to TRBJ1-2; a weak D match, TRBD1 (5 bases). The length of the CDR3 is 13 residues. The V end lost 4 bases, the J end lost 4 bases, and 10 bases lay between the germline ends. The germline V gene encodes CDR1 SNHLY and CDR2 FYNNEI. The CDR3 region is CASSAGGSYGYTF. The CDR3 DNA reads as TGTGCCAGCAGTGCCGGGGGAAGCTATGGCTACACCTTC.

The chain couples TRBV10-2 to TRBJ2-1; a possible D gene is TRBD1 (7 bases). The CDR3 runs 13 residues. The V end lost 7 bases, the J end lost 9 bases, and 16 bases lay between the germline ends. Germline CDR1 reads WSHSY; CDR2 reads SAAADI. The CDR3 region has the DNA TGCGCCAGCACCCCTATGCAGGGGGGTGAGCAGTTCTTC. Translation: CASTPMQGGEQFF.

V gene TRBV19 combines with J gene TRBJ1-2; D perhaps matches TRBD1 (6 bases). The CDR3 covers 16 residues. Trimming took 4 bases from V and 0 from J, leaving 15 bases between them. Germline lookup yields CDR1 LNHDA and CDR2 SQIVND (reference sequence). CDR3 sequence reads: CASSTTGQNPNYGYTF. The DNA for the CDR3 is TGTGCCAGTAGTACAACCGGACAGAACCCTAACTATGGCTACACCTTC.

V is TRBV3-1 (or the pseudogene TRBV3-2) and J is TRBJ2-3; 7 bases agree with TRBD2. The CDR3 covers 18 residues. The junction had 14 bases not matched to a gene; V was cut back by 4 bases and J by 1 base. Germline CDR1 reads LGHDT; CDR2 reads YNNKEL (reference sequence). Here the CDR3 DNA reads TGTGCCAGCAGCCCCCTTAAAGCGGGGTTCCGAGGCACAGATACGCAGTATTTT. It yields the protein CASSPLKAGFRGTDTQYF.

V usage is TRBV6-5 and J usage is TRBJ1-5; 7 bases are shared with TRBD1. From germline, CDR1 is MNHEY and CDR2 SVGAGI. Unmatched junction bases numbered 2, after V lost 5 bases and J lost 1 base. The CDR3 has 14 residues. The CDR3 region has the DNA TGTGCCAGCAGTCCGACAGGGAGCAATCAGCCCCAGCATTTT. Translating it yields CASSPTGSNQPQHF.

In this sample, this clone turned up once. V is TRBV7-6 and J is TRBJ2-1; TRBD2 aligns across 8 bases. The CDR3 extends over 15 amino acids. V lost 1 base, J lost 7 bases, and 6 bases stayed unmatched. CDR1 and CDR2 (germline): SGHVS, FNYEAQ. CDR3 residues: CASSLDTSGPNEQFF. For the CDR3, the DNA is TGTGCCAGCAGCTTAGACACTAGCGGTCCTAATGAGCAGTTCTTC.

The V gene is TRBV9, the J gene TRBJ1-2; TRBD1 is a possible D gene (6 bases). This CDR3 has 13 amino acids. The V end lost 8 bases, the J end lost 4 bases, and 15 bases lay between the germline ends. CDR1 and CDR2 from the germline V gene are SGDLS and YYNGEE. CDR3: CASRRGGGYGYTF. DNA for the CDR3: TGTGCCAGTCGCCGGGGAGGGGGCTATGGCTACACCTTC.

The J gene is TRBJ1-2, the V gene TRBV7-9, with 7 positions matching TRBD1. CDR1 and CDR2 (germline): SEHNR, FQNEAQ (reference sequence). The CDR3 length is 14 residues. V gave up 7 bases and J gave up 4 bases; unmatched junction bases: 9. This chain's CDR3 is CASNPKGQSYGYTF. CDR3 DNA sequence: TGTGCCAGCAACCCGAAGGGACAGAGCTATGGCTACACCTTC.

The genes are TRBV20-1 and TRBJ1-1; D is unresolved. The germline V gene encodes CDR1 DFQATT and CDR2 SNEGSKA (reference sequence). V gave up 3 bases and J gave up 11 bases, with 10 bases separating them. CDR3 size: 10 residues. Written as DNA, the CDR3 is TGCAGTGCTAGTGGAGGGAGGGCTTTCTTT. It yields the protein CSASGGRAFF.

The J gene is TRBJ1-1, the V gene TRBV19, with D possibly matching TRBD1 (5 bases). Germline V lookup: CDR1 LNHDA, CDR2 SQIVND (reference sequence). The CDR3 covers 16 residues. V was cut by 1 base and J by 6 bases, with 18 bases left in between. This CDR3 reads CASSIGQLARAPEAFF. In nucleotides, the CDR3 is TGTGCCAGTAGTATAGGGCAGCTGGCCAGGGCCCCTGAAGCTTTCTTT.

This chain joins TRBV12-5 and TRBJ2-7; D possibly corresponds to TRBD2 (5 bases). Trimming removed 9 bases at V and 2 bases at J, with 23 bases between. Germline assignment: CDR1 LGHNT and CDR2 FRNRAP. The CDR3 is made up of 16 amino acids. CDR3 sequence (DNA): TGTGCTAGCAACATCCGGGGTTCAAGGAGCCCCTACGAGCAGTACTTC. Amino acids: CASNIRGSRSPYEQYF.

The rearrangement links TRBV28 to TRBJ1-2; maybe TRBD1 (6 bases). The CDR3 has 13 residues. The V gene's germline CDR1 is MDHEN and CDR2 SYDVKM. The ends were cut back, 10 bases at V and 6 bases at J, with 18 bases in the middle. In DNA form, the CDR3 reads TGTGCCACCTCGCGGACAGCATCGCATGGCTACACCTTC. The encoded protein is CATSRTASHGYTF.

V and J are TRBV15 and TRBJ1-4; possible D gene TRBD1, 5 bases. Looked up from germline, CDR1 is LNHNV and CDR2 is YYDKDF (reference sequence). V dropped 0 bases and J dropped 8 bases, with 13 bases sitting between them. This CDR3 comprises 15 residues. The CDR3 sequence is CATSRDSGGGEKLFF. The CDR3 coding sequence is TGTGCCACCAGCAGAGATAGCGGGGGAGGGGAAAAACTGTTTTTT.

The genes are TRBV7-8 and TRBJ1-5; D unresolved. Deletions cut 5 bases from V and 5 bases from J, with 10 bases between. Germline values: CDR1 SGHVS, CDR2 FQNEAQ. The CDR3 sequence is 13 residues long. This CDR3 reads CASSPAPDQPQHF. CDR3 DNA: TGTGCCAGCAGCCCCGCCCCAGATCAGCCCCAGCATTTT.

The J gene is TRBJ2-1, the V gene TRBV2, with 9 bases lining up with TRBD1. Germline V gene data show CDR1 as SNHLY and CDR2 as FYNNEI. J lost 12 bases, V lost 7 bases, and 19 bases had no gene match. This CDR3 is 16 amino acids long. The CDR3: CASNPGQGRLGIGQFF. CDR3 DNA: TGTGCCAGCAATCCGGGACAGGGTCGACTTGGAATCGGGCAGTTCTTC.